This T cell receptor beta chain was sequenced in a study of neurological immune-mediated disorders. TCRdb recomputed calls from the 5' RACE reads with MiXCR, one row per CDR3 protein. Of 45,000 or so distinct CDR3 sequences listed, about 22% are singletons. Documented time point: technical triplicate 3. The sample consisted of PBMCs. The source is a man between 60 and 75 years old with HTLV-1-associated myelopathy (HAM/TSP).

CDR3: CASSPPEVRDEQFF. The CDR3 nucleotides read TGTGCCAGCTCACCCCCAGAGGTCAGAGATGAGCAGTTCTTC. The chain employs TRBV18 and TRBJ2-1; D uncertain. Germline V CDR1 and CDR2: KGHSH, LQKENI. This CDR3 has 14 amino acids. The V end lost 3 bases, the J end lost 8 bases, and 14 bases lay between the germline ends. The entire variable domain, with the rest obtained from reference TRBV18 and TRBJ2-1, is as follows: NAGVMQNPRHLVRRRGQEARLRCSPMKGHSHVYWYRQLPEEGLKFMVYLQKENIIDESGMPKERFSAEFPKEGPSILRIQQVVRGDSAAYFCASSPPEVRDEQFFGPGTRLTVL.